The 12 T cell receptor beta chains listed next were all sequenced from one sample in a study of cytomegalovirus exposure and HLA in healthy donors. It was with 60 Vbeta and 13 Jbeta primers that the PCR ran. Sequenced by immunoSEQ multiplex PCR; TCRdb stores in-frame clones only, minus some. The sample has approximately 100,000 clones; about 79% are singletons. Sequences were obtained from PBMCs. The receptor set was obtained from a human donor in good health.

This chain links TRBV2 with TRBJ2-7, with 12 positions matching TRBD2. With 7 bases clipped from V and 4 bases from J, the junction kept 2 bases outside the gene matches. In germline, CDR1 is SNHLY, CDR2 FYNNEI. This CDR3 contains 13 residues. The CDR3 nucleotides read TGTGCCAGCATGACTAGCGGGGGTTACGAGCAGTACTTC. It is translated as CASMTSGGYEQYF.

V is TRBV5-5 and J is TRBJ2-7; no firm D call. There are 13 residues in the CDR3. V was cut by 0 bases and J by 5 bases, with 9 bases left in between. Looked up from germline, CDR1 is SGHKS and CDR2 is YYEKEE (reference sequence). CDR3 in amino acids: CASSLAQVHEQYF. CDR3 in DNA: TGTGCCAGCAGCTTGGCCCAGGTCCACGAGCAGTACTTC. Full variable domain (missing parts from reference TRBV5-5 and TRBJ2-7): DAGVTQSPTHLIKTRGQQVTLRCSPISGHKSVSWYQQVLGQGPQFIFQYYEKEERGRGNFPDRFSARQFPNYSSELNVNALLLGDSALYLCASSLAQVHEQYFGPGTRLTVT.

This clone showed up just once. The genes are TRBV6-6 and TRBJ2-7; 7 nucleotides line up with TRBD2. The CDR3 totals 15 residues. In germline, CDR1 is MNHNY, CDR2 SVGAGI (reference sequence). V shed 6 bases, J shed 6 bases, and the junction held 14 bases outside the gene matches. The CDR3 DNA is TGTGCCAGCAGGGCTAGCGGAGAGGGGAGAAGCGAGCAGTACTTC. This translates into CASRASGEGRSEQYF.

The chain has TRBV9 and TRBJ1-1; maybe TRBD1 (6 bases). The ends were cut back, 2 bases at V and 4 bases at J, with 15 bases in the middle. Germline V gene data show CDR1 as SGDLS and CDR2 as YYNGEE. The length of the CDR3 is 15 residues. CDR3: CASSVEQGVSTEAFF. The DNA of the CDR3 is TGTGCCAGCAGCGTCGAACAGGGTGTGAGCACTGAAGCTTTCTTT. Looking up the rest from reference TRBV9 and TRBJ1-1 gives the full variable domain: DSGVTQTPKHLITATGQRVTLRCSPRSGDLSVYWYQQSLDQGLQFLIQYYNGEERAKGNILERFSAQQFPDLHSELNLSSLELGDSALYFCASSVEQGVSTEAFFGQGTRLTVV.

In its sample, this clone was seen once. The chain uses TRBV7-9 and TRBJ2-5; TRBD2 matches at 13 bases. Unmatched junction bases numbered 14, after V lost 5 bases and J lost 5 bases. The CDR3 is 18 residues long. The V gene's germline CDR1 is SEHNR and CDR2 FQNEAQ (reference sequence). CDR3 nucleotide sequence: TGTGCCAGCAGCCAGCGGCTGGGGGGACTAGCGGGAAGGGAGACCCAGTACTTC. Protein sequence: CASSQRLGGLAGRETQYF. The complete variable domain, with remaining parts taken from reference TRBV7-9 and TRBJ2-5, reads DTGVSQNPRHKITKRGQNVTFRCDPISEHNRLYWYRQTLGQGPEFLTYFQNEAQLEKSRLLSDRFSAERPKGSFSTLEIQRTEQGDSAMYLCASSQRLGGLAGRETQYFGPGTRLLVL.

This chain links TRBV7-3 with TRBJ2-2, with a tentative D call TRBD1 (6 bases). The V end lost 4 bases, the J end lost 4 bases, and 10 bases lay between the germline ends. Germline CDR1 SGHTA, CDR2 FQGTGA. CDR3 length: 14 residues. The DNA for the CDR3 is TGTGCCAGCAGCTCGTCAGGGGTCACCGGGGAGCTGTTTTTT. It yields the protein CASSSSGVTGELFF.

J is TRBJ2-2 and V is TRBV30, with 9 bases lining up with TRBD2. The CDR3 contains 15 residues. The junction had 5 bases not matched to a gene; V was cut back by 0 bases and J by 6 bases. Germline CDR1 reads GTSNPN; CDR2 reads SVGIG (reference sequence). Here the CDR3 reads CAWSVQLAGAGELFF. The CDR3 nucleotides are TGTGCCTGGAGTGTACAACTAGCGGGCGCCGGGGAGCTGTTTTTT.

The chain links TRBV30 to TRBJ2-3, with TRBD2 identical over 9 bases. V lost 2 bases, J lost 2 bases, and 8 bases stayed unmatched. CDR1 GTSNPN and CDR2 SVGIG come from the germline V gene (reference sequence). The CDR3 totals 16 residues. The CDR3: CAWSTPLAGYTDTQYF. Here the CDR3 DNA reads TGTGCCTGGAGTACCCCCCTAGCGGGGTACACAGATACGCAGTATTTT.

This clone was detected only a few times. This rearrangement joins TRBV28 to TRBJ1-5; perhaps TRBD1 as D (5 bases). CDR3 size: 18 residues. The V gene lost 3 bases and the J gene lost 1 base, with 19 bases spanning the gap. Germline values: CDR1 MDHEN, CDR2 SYDVKM. CDR3 coding DNA: TGTGCCAGCAGTTTTGAAGGGGTATGGGGTCGGAGCAATCAGCCCCAGCATTTT. Translation: CASSFEGVWGRSNQPQHF.

In its sample, this clone was seen a few times. This sequence joins TRBV2 and TRBJ1-5; 8 nucleotides match TRBD1. V lost 5 bases and J lost 3; bases outside the gene matches: 6. Germline loops: CDR1 SNHLY, CDR2 FYNNEI. There are 15 residues in the CDR3. The CDR3 DNA is TGTGCCAGCAGTTTGACAGGGGTGGACAATCAGCCCCAGCATTTT. This codes for CASSLTGVDNQPQHF.

The chain is built from TRBV28 and TRBJ2-1, with 7 bases fitting TRBD2. This CDR3 region has 14 residues. Germline values: CDR1 MDHEN, CDR2 SYDVKM. Germline trimming cut 3 bases from V and 6 bases from J; bases unmatched to any gene: 5. CDR3 nucleotides: TGTGCCAGCAGTTTCCGCAGCGGGGTCAATGAGCAGTTCTTC. This translates into CASSFRSGVNEQFF.

The chain carries TRBV2 and TRBJ2-2, with 13 nucleotides matching TRBD2. V shed 6 bases, J shed 4 bases, and the junction held 8 bases outside the gene matches. The CDR3 length is 17 residues. Germline V gene sequence: CDR1 SNHLY, CDR2 FYNNEI. The CDR3 DNA reads TGTGCCAGCAGAGTGGGACTAGCGGGAATAAGCACCGGGGAGCTGTTTTTT. Translation: CASRVGLAGISTGELFF.